What follows are 8 T cell receptor beta chains derived from one specimen sequenced in a study of glioma-infiltrating T cells. Amplification of TCR alpha and beta CDR3 regions from RNA used iRepertoire nested multiplex PCR. TCRdb itself ran the multiplex PCR reads through MiXCR, one entry per CDR3 protein. The sample holds 300,000 to 450,000 distinct CDR3 sequences, roughly two fifths seen once. Sequencing was carried out using glioma tissue, nonneoplastic brain tissue, or PBMCs (not recorded which). All receptors derive from a human donor with low-grade glioma or glioblastoma, undergoing nonglioma brain surgery, or in good health (not recorded which).

This clonotype came up many times. The chain joins TRBV20-1 to TRBJ1-1; no reliable D call. Trimming took off 1 base at V and 4 bases at J, with 4 bases between the two ends. The germline gives CDR1 DFQATT, CDR2 SNEGSKA (reference sequence). CDR3 length: 11 amino acids. The CDR3 coding sequence is TGCAGTGCTAGAGGGGGCACTGAAGCTTTCTTT. Protein sequence: CSARGGTEAFF.

The rearrangement links TRBV18 to TRBJ1-1; 7 bases map to TRBD1. J was trimmed by 5 bases and V by 3 bases; bases with no gene match: 6. The CDR3 consists of 14 residues. Germline loops: CDR1 KGHSH, CDR2 LQKENI. CDR3: CASSPGAGGTEAFF. The CDR3 coding sequence is TGTGCCAGCTCACCCGGGGCAGGGGGAACTGAAGCTTTCTTT.

V usage is TRBV20-1 and J usage is TRBJ1-1; 7 bases line up with TRBD1. This CDR3 comprises 15 residues. The germline CDR1 and CDR2 sequences are DFQATT and SNEGSKA (reference sequence). Trimming took 2 bases from V and 3 from J; bases not matched to a gene: 9. DNA of the CDR3: TGCAGTGCTAGACCCTCTGGCAGGGGGGACACTGAAGCTTTCTTT. Its translation is CSARPSGRGDTEAFF.

Note on this clonotype: A much bigger clone sits one base away, suggesting this may be a read error. This rearrangement joins TRBV7-2 to TRBJ2-7; TRBD2 matches 8 bases. Germline V gives CDR1 SGHTA, CDR2 FQGNSA. V was clipped by 4 bases and J by 3 bases; unmatched bases: 8. The CDR3 has 15 amino acids. The CDR3 spells CASSSTGLVLYEQYF. CDR3 DNA sequence: TGTGCCAGCAGCTCCACGGGACTAGTGCTCTACGAGCAGTACTTC.

This clonotype was seen many times. The rearrangement links TRBV15 to TRBJ1-6; D gene unclear. With 5 bases removed from V and 9 bases from J, the gap between germline ends came to 11 bases. The CDR3 covers 13 residues. CDR1 is LNHNV and CDR2 is YYDKDF in the germline V gene (reference sequence). CDR3 DNA: TGTGCCACCAGCCCCTATGGGCGTTCACCCCTCCACTTT. Translated: CATSPYGRSPLHF.

The CDR3 here is CAISDTAGDTGELFF. The CDR3, as DNA: TGTGCCATCAGTGATACGGCGGGAGACACCGGGGAGCTGTTTTTT. This rearrangement joins TRBV10-3 to TRBJ2-2; 7 bases agree with TRBD2. The junction had 4 bases not matched to a gene; V was cut back by 3 bases and J by 3 bases. Germline V lookup: CDR1 ENHRY, CDR2 SYGVKD. This CDR3 spans 15 amino acids.

This clonotype showed up many times. The chain uses TRBV27 and TRBJ2-1, with D unclear. The CDR3 sequence is 16 residues long. V lost 3 bases and J lost 4, with 16 bases in between. Germline lookup yields CDR1 MNHEY and CDR2 SMNVEV (reference sequence). The CDR3 DNA reads as TGTGCCAGCAGTTTGTGGGCACCCACCCTATACAATGAGCAGTTCTTC. Amino acids: CASSLWAPTLYNEQFF.

On this clonotype itself: A much larger clone lies one base from this, so it may be a read error. The gene calls are TRBV28 and TRBJ1-5; D perhaps matches TRBD1 (5 bases). Germline assignment: CDR1 MDHEN and CDR2 SYDVKM. The CDR3 is 14 residues long. CDR3 protein: CASSFMAGNQPRHF. The CDR3 DNA reads TGTGCCAGCAGTTTTATGGCAGGGAATCAGCCCCGGCATTTT.